The clone carrying this TCR beta chain was counted between two and nine times. This specimen comes from a study of blood T cell repertoires in COVID-19. Study details: Donors in the United States, Italy and Spain gave samples during acute or convalescent COVID-19. T cells, B-cell-depleted T cells, or PBMCs provided the cDNA or gDNA that served as material.

CDR1 and CDR2 from the germline V gene are SGHRS and YFSETQ. The CDR3 totals 15 residues. The V and J ends lost 3 bases and 7 bases, in that order; junction bases with no gene match: 8. Methods used by the authors: Amplification with reference gene primers provided the estimates of nucleated cell counts. The repertoire was sequenced with immunoSEQ multiplex PCR; TCRdb's copy has only in-frame clones and lacks some. V and J calls and clone size follow that table, whereas D and trimming were derived from the DNA. The profile shows tens of thousands of clones, about 88% of them singletons. V is TRBV5-1 and J is TRBJ2-7, with TRBD2 identical over 12 bases. The receptor was isolated from a man in his 70s with acute or convalescent COVID-19. The source material was peripheral blood. CDR3 amino acids: CASSYLAGGPGEQYF. CDR3 nucleotides: TGCGCCAGCAGCTATCTAGCGGGGGGGCCGGGAGAGCAGTACTTC.